What follows are 19 T cell receptor beta chains derived from one specimen sequenced in a study of PD-1 blockade in mismatch repair-deficient tumors. Method: immunoSEQ multiplex PCR; TCRdb's copy keeps in-frame clones and lacks some. The table includes about 100,000 clones, 70% to 85% detected once. The sequencing here drew on peripheral blood, taken about 36 weeks after starting pembrolizumab. The source is an adult with mismatch repair-deficient cancer.

The J gene is TRBJ1-5, the V gene TRBV27, with a possible D match to TRBD1 (6 bases). V dropped 5 bases and J dropped 7 bases, with 9 bases sitting between them. Germline CDR1 MNHEY, CDR2 SMNVEV (reference sequence). The CDR3 totals 12 residues. CDR3: CASSTGRQPQHF. CDR3 DNA: TGTGCCAGCAGTACAGGGAGGCAGCCCCAGCATTTT.

V gene TRBV7-9 combines with J gene TRBJ2-6; D call uncertain. The germline CDR1 and CDR2 sequences are SEHNR and FQNEAQ (reference sequence). This CDR3 spans 15 amino acids. The ends were cut back, 1 base at V and 2 bases at J, with 6 bases in the middle. Written as DNA, the CDR3 is TGTGCCAGCAGCTTAGAGCTCCCTGGGGCCAACGTCCTGACTTTC. It is translated as CASSLELPGANVLTF.

The chain joins TRBV5-6 to TRBJ2-1, with D unclear. There are 14 residues in the CDR3. The germline V gene encodes CDR1 SGHDT and CDR2 YYEEEE. V dropped 6 bases and J dropped 10 bases, with 20 bases sitting between them. CDR3 DNA: TGTGCCAGCACCCCGCTAGGCAAGAACGGGGAGCAGTTCTTC. This encodes CASTPLGKNGEQFF.

V gene TRBV4-1 combines with J gene TRBJ1-3; no reliable D call. V gave up 1 base and J gave up 2 bases, with 12 bases separating them. Germline V lookup: CDR1 MGHRA, CDR2 YSYEKL. The CDR3 runs 16 residues. CDR3 region: CASSQAAGGTGNTIYF. CDR3 DNA: TGCGCCAGCAGCCAAGCCGCAGGAGGAACTGGAAACACCATATATTTT.

This chain links TRBV2 with TRBJ2-1; 11 positions agree with TRBD2. J lost 8 bases, V lost 6 bases, and 6 bases had no gene match. The CDR3 consists of 14 residues. Looked up from germline, CDR1 is SNHLY and CDR2 is FYNNEI. The CDR3 coding sequence is TGTGCCAGCAGCAGACTAGCGGGAAGGGATGAGCAGTTCTTC. Translation: CASSRLAGRDEQFF.

This clone showed up just once. The chain has TRBV5-6 and TRBJ1-1; perhaps TRBD1 as D (6 bases). CDR3 length equals 14 residues. Per germline, CDR1 SGHDT and CDR2 YYEEEE. The V gene lost 4 bases and the J gene lost 9 bases, with 19 bases spanning the gap. The CDR3 is CASSANTGQGQAFF. The CDR3 DNA is TGTGCCAGCAGCGCAAACACAGGGCAGGGTCAAGCTTTCTTT.

V is TRBV2 and J is TRBJ2-1; a weak D match, TRBD1 (6 bases). This CDR3 spans 14 amino acids. Per the germline V gene, CDR1 is SNHLY and CDR2 is FYNNEI. V was shortened by 8 bases and J by 7 bases, with 18 bases between the two germline ends. CDR3 protein: CASRGGEGVNEQFF. The CDR3 region has the DNA TGTGCCAGCCGAGGGGGAGAGGGTGTTAATGAGCAGTTCTTC.

The chain combines TRBV5-1 with TRBJ2-3; 9 bases match TRBD1. In germline, CDR1 is SGHRS, CDR2 YFSETQ. Trimming took 0 bases from V and 5 from J; bases not matched to a gene: 1. The CDR3 contains 14 residues. CDR3 sequence: CASSLGDREDTQYF. CDR3 coding DNA: TGCGCCAGCAGCTTGGGGGACAGGGAAGATACGCAGTATTTT.

V gene TRBV6-5 combines with J gene TRBJ2-2, with TRBD2 matching 7 bases. Trimming at V came to 4 bases and at J to 6 bases, leaving 8 bases not matched to a gene. This CDR3 spans 15 amino acids. Germline values: CDR1 MNHEY, CDR2 SVGAGI. Here the CDR3 DNA reads TGTGCCAGCAGTTTCTCTGCGACTAGCTCCGGGGAGCTGTTTTTT. This encodes CASSFSATSSGELFF.

The J gene is TRBJ1-2, the V gene TRBV29-1; D not certain. V lost 6 bases, J lost 0 bases, and 11 bases lay in between. The CDR3 loop spans 13 amino acids. The germline gives CDR1 SQVTM, CDR2 ANQGSEA. This CDR3 reads CSVTRNSNYGYTF. Written as DNA, the CDR3 is TGCAGCGTGACCAGGAATTCTAACTATGGCTACACCTTC.

The V call is TRBV6-1, the J call TRBJ2-6; D is possibly TRBD1 (5 bases). CDR3 length equals 14 residues. Germline CDR1 MNHNS, CDR2 SASEGT. V was cut by 10 bases and J by 1 base, with 11 bases left in between. The CDR3 DNA reads TGTGCCACAACAACAGGATCTGGGGCCAACGTCCTGACTTTC. This translates into CATTTGSGANVLTF.

The rearrangement joins TRBV4-1 to TRBJ1-1; no definite D call. The CDR3 spans 15 residues. The germline V gene encodes CDR1 MGHRA and CDR2 YSYEKL. V gave up 0 bases and J gave up 7 bases, with 15 bases separating them. CDR3 coding DNA: TGCGCCAGCAGCCAAGATCCGGGTCTCCCGGATGAAGCTTTCTTT. Translating gives CASSQDPGLPDEAFF.

The rearrangement joins TRBV18 to TRBJ1-2; 9 bases line up with TRBD1. Germline CDR1 KGHSH, CDR2 LQKENI. The V gene end was trimmed by 3 bases and the J gene end by 4 bases; junction bases not matched to a gene: 6. The CDR3 is 15 residues long. DNA for the CDR3: TGTGCCAGCTCACCCCTCGGACAGGGGATCTATGGCTACACCTTC. It codes for CASSPLGQGIYGYTF.

This clone was recorded a few times. J is TRBJ1-2 and V is TRBV29-1; the D is unclear. Between the trimmed V and J ends, which lost 5 bases and 2 bases, there was a span of 9 bases. The CDR3 sequence is 12 residues long. In germline, CDR1 is SQVTM, CDR2 ANQGSEA. The CDR3 coding sequence is TGCAGCGTTCAAGTACAGAACTATGGCTACACCTTC. This encodes CSVQVQNYGYTF.

V is TRBV15 and J is TRBJ2-3; maybe TRBD2 (6 bases). V dropped 0 bases and J dropped 15 bases, with 16 bases sitting between them. Germline CDR1 and CDR2: LNHNV and YYDKDF (reference sequence). The CDR3 sequence is 13 residues long. The CDR3 loop is CATSRDRSGALYF. In nucleotides, the CDR3 is TGTGCCACCAGCAGAGATCGTTCGGGAGCCCTATATTTT.

The chain is built from TRBV6-6 and TRBJ1-5, with D unresolved. The CDR3 spans 14 residues. Looked up from germline, CDR1 is MNHNY and CDR2 is SVGAGI (reference sequence). Trimming removed 2 bases at V and 5 bases at J, with 10 bases between. The CDR3 loop is CASSYPSRDQPQHF. CDR3 in DNA: TGTGCCAGCAGTTACCCGTCTCGAGATCAGCCCCAGCATTTT.

The rearrangement links TRBV9 to TRBJ2-5; D may match TRBD1 or TRBD2 (5 bases each). In germline, CDR1 is SGDLS, CDR2 YYNGEE. The CDR3 loop spans 15 amino acids. Trimming shortened V by 0 bases and J by 1 base, and 10 bases separated the two germline ends. As DNA, the CDR3 is TGTGCCAGCAGCGTAGTAGTTGGGACCCAAGAGACCCAGTACTTC. Its translation is CASSVVVGTQETQYF.

CDR3 region: CASSPKTSENQETQYF. In DNA form, the CDR3 reads TGTGCCAGCAGCCCGAAGACTAGCGAGAACCAAGAGACCCAGTACTTC. The chain recombines TRBV5-5 with TRBJ2-5, with 8 positions matching TRBD2. Germline V CDR1 and CDR2: SGHKS, YYEKEE (reference sequence). The CDR3 sequence is 16 residues long. With V trimmed by 4 bases and J by 0 bases, 8 bases remained unmatched.

This clone was observed a handful of times. The chain is built from TRBV27 and TRBJ2-5; D is unclear. The CDR3 is 13 residues long. Deletions cut 4 bases from V and 7 bases from J, with 13 bases between. Per germline, CDR1 MNHEY and CDR2 SMNVEV (reference sequence). The CDR3 here is CASSYAFPRTQYF. The CDR3 bases are TGTGCCAGCAGTTACGCATTCCCGAGGACCCAGTACTTC.